This TCR beta chain was recovered during a study of early T cells in non-severe SARS-CoV-2 infection. Overall study findings and caveats: Reliance on VDJdb matching favored anti-spike CD8 responses; private and CD4 specificities were missed.

Unmatched junction bases numbered 16, after V lost 10 bases and J lost 6 bases. There are 16 residues in the CDR3. CDR1 is ENHRY, CDR2 SYGVKD, per germline. This clonotype was observed a handful of times. The antigen remains unidentified. In the library, individual cDNA molecules carried attached unique molecular identifiers. TCRdb redid the calling of the 5' RACE reads with MiXCR, one entry per CDR3 protein. Of about 71,000 distinct CDR3 sequences in the sample, roughly an eighth were seen once. Sequencing input: whole blood. The TCR originated in an adult who was a healthcare worker with PCR-confirmed SARS-CoV-2 infection or an uninfected control (not recorded which). The chain uses TRBV10-3 and TRBJ1-1; TRBD1 matches 11 bases. The DNA for the CDR3 is TGTGCCACCGCAAATGGACAGGGGGCGTTTGGATCTGAAGCTTTCTTT. Amino acid sequence: CATANGQGAFGSEAFF.